The 31 T cell receptor beta chains listed next were all sequenced from one sample in a study of blood T cell repertoires in COVID-19. Profiled with immunoSEQ multiplex PCR; TCRdb holds only in-frame clones, not every one. The sample records 90,000 or so clones, roughly 89% being singletons. The specimen sequenced was peripheral blood. The receptors come from a man aged 55 to 70 with COVID-19, enrolled during active disease.

This chain connects TRBV6-6 to TRBJ2-5; TRBD2 agrees at 14 bases. CDR1 MNHNY and CDR2 SVGAGI come from the germline V gene (reference sequence). The CDR3 length is 14 residues. The trim removed 10 bases at V and 4 bases at J, leaving 5 bases unmatched. CDR3 sequence: CAIGTSGSVETQYF. The DNA for the CDR3 is TGTGCCATCGGGACTAGCGGGAGTGTAGAGACCCAGTACTTC.

The chain couples TRBV28 to TRBJ2-1; TRBD2 matches at 13 bases. CDR3 length: 15 amino acids. With V trimmed by 7 bases and J by 9 bases, 9 bases remained unmatched. Germline values: CDR1 MDHEN, CDR2 SYDVKM. In nucleotides, the CDR3 is TGTGCCAGCACCGCCGGACTAGCGGGAGCGGGTGAGCAGTTCTTC. It translates to CASTAGLAGAGEQFF.

The chain joins TRBV5-5 to TRBJ2-2; maybe TRBD2 (5 bases). The V gene's germline CDR1 is SGHKS and CDR2 YYEKEE (reference sequence). The V end was cut by 4 bases, the J end by 7 bases, with 11 bases between. This CDR3 has 13 residues. CDR3 in amino acids: CASSPDYGGELFF. CDR3 coding DNA: TGTGCCAGCAGCCCCGACTATGGCGGGGAGCTGTTTTTT.

The chain links TRBV12-3 or TRBV12-4 to TRBJ1-1; 9 bases line up with TRBD1. The CDR3 spans 13 residues. V trimming: 6 bases; J trimming: 7 bases; junction bases outside the gene matches: 6. This CDR3 reads CASSRTGGDEAFF. In DNA, the CDR3 is TGTGCCAGCAGCCGCACAGGGGGCGATGAAGCTTTCTTT.

The chain combines TRBV2 with TRBJ2-7; possible D gene TRBD1, 6 bases. V shed 6 bases and J shed 4 bases, with 7 bases lying between them. The CDR3 is 11 residues long. Germline V gives CDR1 SNHLY, CDR2 FYNNEI. This CDR3 is CASSGQYEQYF. The CDR3, as DNA: TGTGCCAGCAGCGGACAGTACGAGCAGTACTTC.

This chain connects TRBV9 to TRBJ2-3; TRBD1 might be the D (6 bases). This CDR3 region has 17 residues. Trimming pared 0 bases from V and 3 bases from J, leaving 17 bases between. Germline V lookup: CDR1 SGDLS, CDR2 YYNGEE. The CDR3 sequence: CASSVGGTPLSTDTQYF. DNA of the CDR3: TGTGCCAGCAGCGTAGGGGGGACACCTCTAAGTACAGATACGCAGTATTTT.

This chain connects TRBV12-3 or TRBV12-4 to TRBJ1-2; tentative D call: TRBD1 (5 bases). The V gene lost 7 bases and the J gene lost 5 bases, with 14 bases spanning the gap. The CDR3 has 13 residues. CDR3 coding DNA: TGTGCCAGCACCACGACAGCCTTATATGGCTACACCTTC. It translates to CASTTTALYGYTF.

The chain is built from TRBV7-9 and TRBJ2-2, with a tentative D call TRBD1 (5 bases). The CDR3 consists of 14 residues. Trimming stripped 5 bases from V and 1 base from J, with 8 bases between. Germline-derived CDR1 and CDR2 are SEHNR and FQNEAQ (reference sequence). CDR3 DNA: TGTGCCAGCAGCCGTGACAGGAACACCGGGGAGCTGTTTTTT. Translating it yields CASSRDRNTGELFF.

J is TRBJ1-2 and V is TRBV19; D might be TRBD1 (5 bases). CDR1 LNHDA and CDR2 SQIVND come from the germline V gene (reference sequence). The length of the CDR3 is 15 residues. Deletions cut 5 bases from V and 3 bases from J, with 16 bases between. The CDR3, as DNA: TGTGCCAGTAGTCCCGCCAGGGATGATTACTATGGCTACACCTTC. Its protein is CASSPARDDYYGYTF. Full variable domain (remainder filled in from reference TRBV19 and TRBJ1-2): DGGITQSPKYLFRKEGQNVTLSCEQNLNHDAMYWYRQDPGQGLRLIYYSQIVNDFQKGDIAEGYSVSREKKESFPLTVTSAQKNPTAFYLCASSPARDDYYGYTFGSGTRLTVV.

The chain recombines TRBV30 with TRBJ1-2; D not certain. The CDR3 has 13 amino acids. Trimming cost V 0 bases and J 2 bases, with 7 bases left between them. Germline loops: CDR1 GTSNPN, CDR2 SVGIG (reference sequence). CDR3 in DNA: TGTGCCTGGAGTGTAAGAGGGAACTATGGCTACACCTTC. It is translated as CAWSVRGNYGYTF. Drawing the rest from reference TRBV30 and TRBJ1-2, the complete variable domain is SQTIHQWPATLVQPVGSPLSLECTVEGTSNPNLYWYRQAAGRGLQLLFYSVGIGQISSEVPQNLSASRPQDRQFILSSKKLLLSDSGFYLCAWSVRGNYGYTFGSGTRLTVV.

This chain uses TRBV19 with TRBJ1-1; tentative D call: TRBD1 (5 bases). The CDR3 is 13 residues long. With 7 bases removed from V and 4 bases from J, the gap between germline ends came to 13 bases. CDR1 is LNHDA, CDR2 SQIVND, per germline (reference sequence). The CDR3 coding sequence is TGTGCCAGTACCCTTCAGGGCGGCACTGAAGCTTTCTTT. It codes for CASTLQGGTEAFF.

The chain carries TRBV19 and TRBJ1-3, with a possible D match to TRBD1 (5 bases). This CDR3 is 14 amino acids long. Germline CDR1 LNHDA, CDR2 SQIVND (reference sequence). V gave up 5 bases and J gave up 7 bases, with 15 bases separating them. Written as DNA, the CDR3 is TGTGCCAGTAGTTCCCGCCGGCGGGGGAACACCATATATTTT. As protein: CASSSRRRGNTIYF.

Only a few counts were recorded for this clone. This chain connects TRBV11-3 to TRBJ2-2, with D hard to call. V dropped 5 bases and J dropped 3 bases, with 4 bases sitting between them. This CDR3 has 12 residues. CDR1 is SGHNT and CDR2 is YENEEA in the germline V gene. CDR3 coding DNA: TGTGCCAGCAGCCGGGACACCGGGGAGCTGTTTTTT. It specifies CASSRDTGELFF.

This clone was observed a single time. The chain uses TRBV4-3 and TRBJ1-2; D is uncertain. Germline loops: CDR1 LGHNA, CDR2 YSLEER. Trimming removed 1 base at V and 2 bases at J, with 17 bases between. The CDR3 is 17 residues long. The CDR3: CASSQVPLRLTNYGYTF. The DNA for the CDR3 is TGCGCCAGCAGCCAAGTGCCTCTCCGACTAACGAACTATGGCTACACCTTC.

In this sample, this clone turned up once. V is TRBV7-9 and J is TRBJ1-1, with a tentative D call TRBD1 (5 bases). The germline V gene encodes CDR1 SEHNR and CDR2 FQNEAQ (reference sequence). V was clipped by 6 bases and J by 1 base, with 15 bases between them. The CDR3 is made up of 15 amino acids. As DNA, the CDR3 is TGTGCCAGCAGGGATGGGGCGAAGGGGAACACTGAAGCTTTCTTT. Residues: CASRDGAKGNTEAFF. The full variable domain, with the rest looked up from reference TRBV7-9 and TRBJ1-1, is DTGVSQNPRHKITKRGQNVTFRCDPISEHNRLYWYRQTLGQGPEFLTYFQNEAQLEKSRLLSDRFSAERPKGSFSTLEIQRTEQGDSAMYLCASRDGAKGNTEAFFGQGTRLTVV.

The V call is TRBV29-1, the J call TRBJ1-2; TRBD1 matches at 7 bases. This CDR3 is 14 amino acids long. Germline V gene lookup returns CDR1 SQVTM and CDR2 ANQGSEA. The V and J ends lost 4 bases and 1 base, in that order; junction bases with no gene match: 6. In nucleotides, the CDR3 is TGCAGCGTTGTTACAGGGGCCAGTAACTATGGCTACACCTTC. This translates into CSVVTGASNYGYTF.

The chain links TRBV19 to TRBJ1-2; 7 nucleotides align to TRBD1. Germline CDR1 is LNHDA and CDR2 is SQIVND (reference sequence). CDR3 length: 14 residues. With V trimmed by 7 bases and J by 8 bases, 13 bases remained unmatched. The CDR3 DNA is TGTGCCAGTACCTTGGACAGGAAAGAAGGCGGCTACACCTTC. Its translation: CASTLDRKEGGYTF.

The V gene is TRBV28, the J gene TRBJ2-7; D is unresolved. Between the trimmed V and J ends, which lost 3 bases and 2 bases, there was a span of 20 bases. The CDR3 is made up of 17 amino acids. CDR1 and CDR2 from the germline V gene are MDHEN and SYDVKM. The chain's CDR3 is CASSFQRGLVWAYEQYF. The CDR3 coding sequence is TGTGCCAGCAGTTTTCAGCGAGGTTTAGTTTGGGCCTACGAGCAGTACTTC.

The chain employs TRBV7-3 and TRBJ1-6, with D perhaps TRBD1 (6 bases). The CDR3 is 15 residues long. Trimming left V 5 bases short and J 0 bases short, with 8 bases between. CDR1 is SGHTA and CDR2 is FQGTGA in the germline V gene. The CDR3 protein is CASSLGGSYNSPLHF. CDR3 in DNA: TGTGCCAGCAGCCTAGGGGGCTCCTATAATTCACCCCTCCACTTT.

The chain joins TRBV5-1 to TRBJ1-1; TRBD1 agrees at 8 bases. This CDR3 spans 15 amino acids. The V and J ends lost 2 bases and 1 base, in that order; junction bases with no gene match: 4. CDR1 is SGHRS and CDR2 is YFSETQ in the germline V gene. The CDR3 DNA reads as TGCGCCAGCAGCTTACACGGGACAGGGAACACTGAAGCTTTCTTT. It encodes CASSLHGTGNTEAFF.

The rearrangement uses TRBV6-6 and TRBJ2-1, with 13 bases that match TRBD2. Trimming at V came to 3 bases and at J to 7 bases, leaving 3 bases not matched to a gene. CDR3 length equals 15 residues. In germline, CDR1 is MNHNY, CDR2 SVGAGI (reference sequence). CDR3 in amino acids: CASSYGTSGVNEQFF. The CDR3, as DNA: TGTGCCAGCAGTTATGGGACTAGCGGGGTAAATGAGCAGTTCTTC.

This clone is a singleton in its sample. The chain combines TRBV11-2 with TRBJ1-1; D possibly corresponds to TRBD1 (5 bases). Germline V gene sequence: CDR1 SGHAT, CDR2 FQNNGV. The CDR3 has 13 residues. V dropped 1 base and J dropped 4 bases, with 7 bases sitting between them. CDR3 in amino acids: CASSLVRGTEAFF. As DNA, the CDR3 is TGTGCCAGCAGCTTAGTTAGGGGCACTGAAGCTTTCTTT.

This clone was seen just once. The chain joins TRBV12-3 or TRBV12-4 to TRBJ2-5; 7 positions agree with TRBD1. The length of the CDR3 is 13 residues. The V and J ends lost 4 bases and 5 bases, in that order; junction bases with no gene match: 4. CDR3 in amino acids: CASSSRQGETQYF. In DNA form, the CDR3 reads TGTGCCAGCAGTTCCCGACAGGGTGAGACCCAGTACTTC.

The chain links TRBV21-1 to TRBJ2-5; no check of the table's D call, TRBD2, against the DNA was made. TRBV21-1 is a known pseudogene. CDR3 length: 15 amino acids. CDR3 residues: CASSNRLASGETQYF. CDR3 in DNA: TGTGCCAGCAGCAATCGACTAGCTTCGGGCGAGACCCAGTACTTC.

The chain carries TRBV7-6 and TRBJ2-1, with D possibly being TRBD2 (6 bases). From germline, CDR1 is SGHVS and CDR2 FNYEAQ. Trimming took off 2 bases at V and 8 bases at J, with 19 bases between the two ends. The CDR3 is 16 residues long. The CDR3 is CASSLKWGSGRYEQFF. The CDR3 coding sequence is TGTGCCAGCAGCTTAAAGTGGGGTTCTGGGAGGTATGAGCAGTTCTTC. The full variable domain, with the rest looked up from reference TRBV7-6 and TRBJ2-1, is GAGVSQSPRYKVTKRGQDVALRCDPISGHVSLYWYRQALGQGPEFLTYFNYEAQQDKSGLPNDRFSAERPEGSISTLTIQRTEQRDSAMYRCASSLKWGSGRYEQFFGPGTRLTVL.

The rearrangement joins TRBV25-1 to TRBJ1-2, with TRBD1 matching 7 bases. This CDR3 region has 13 residues. Per the germline V gene, CDR1 is MGHDK and CDR2 is SYGVNS. J gave up 5 bases and V 7 bases, and 7 bases lay outside the gene matches. The chain's CDR3 is CASNDRDSYGYTF. CDR3 coding DNA: TGTGCCAGCAACGACCGGGACAGTTATGGCTACACCTTC.

The chain couples TRBV11-2 to TRBJ2-7, with D unresolved. The CDR3 loop spans 16 amino acids. Germline V lookup: CDR1 SGHAT, CDR2 FQNNGV. Trimming pared 0 bases from V and 2 bases from J, leaving 14 bases between. In DNA, the CDR3 is TGTGCCAGCAGCTTAGATGGTGGCAGCGCTACCTACGAGCAGTACTTC. It codes for CASSLDGGSATYEQYF.

The genes are TRBV4-1 and TRBJ2-2, with TRBD1 matching over 12 bases. V was pared by 0 bases and J by 2 bases, with 7 bases of the junction left unmatched. Germline values: CDR1 MGHRA, CDR2 YSYEKL. The CDR3 has 19 residues. CDR3 protein: CASSQDGGQGARNTGELFF. CDR3 bases: TGCGCCAGCAGCCAAGATGGGGGACAGGGGGCCCGAAACACCGGGGAGCTGTTTTTT.

The chain uses TRBV3-1 (or the pseudogene TRBV3-2) and TRBJ2-1; the D is unclear. V lost 2 bases, J lost 0 bases, and 5 bases lay in between. The CDR3 has 14 amino acids. CDR1 LGHDT and CDR2 YNNKEL come from the germline V gene (reference sequence). The DNA for the CDR3 is TGTGCCAGCAGCCAATCGAGCTCCTACAATGAGCAGTTCTTC. Translated: CASSQSSSYNEQFF.

The rearrangement joins TRBV6-5 to TRBJ1-6; 7 bases line up with TRBD1. The CDR3 covers 15 residues. J was trimmed by 7 bases and V by 6 bases; bases with no gene match: 9. CDR1 MNHEY and CDR2 SVGAGI come from the germline V gene. This CDR3 reads CASSTGTASNSPLHF. Here the CDR3 DNA reads TGTGCCAGCAGCACCGGGACAGCGTCGAATTCACCCCTCCACTTT.

The chain links TRBV3-1 (or the pseudogene TRBV3-2) to TRBJ2-4; 7 nucleotides match TRBD1. The CDR3 covers 14 residues. CDR1 and CDR2 (germline): LGHDT, YNNKEL (reference sequence). V shed 3 bases, J shed 8 bases, and the junction held 7 bases outside the gene matches. The CDR3 DNA reads as TGTGCCAGCAGCCATCCGGACAGGAGAGACATTCAGTACTTC. It translates to CASSHPDRRDIQYF.